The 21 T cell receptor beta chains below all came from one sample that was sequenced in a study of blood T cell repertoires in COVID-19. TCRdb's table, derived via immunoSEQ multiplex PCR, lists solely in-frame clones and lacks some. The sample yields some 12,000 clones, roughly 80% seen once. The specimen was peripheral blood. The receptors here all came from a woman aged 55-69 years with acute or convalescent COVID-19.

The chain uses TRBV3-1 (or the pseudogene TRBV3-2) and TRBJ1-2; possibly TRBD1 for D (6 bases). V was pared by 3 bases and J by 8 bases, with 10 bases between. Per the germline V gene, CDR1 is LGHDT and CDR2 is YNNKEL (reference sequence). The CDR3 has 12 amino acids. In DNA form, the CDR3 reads TGTGCCAGCAGCCACGACAGGAGCGGCTACACCTTC. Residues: CASSHDRSGYTF.

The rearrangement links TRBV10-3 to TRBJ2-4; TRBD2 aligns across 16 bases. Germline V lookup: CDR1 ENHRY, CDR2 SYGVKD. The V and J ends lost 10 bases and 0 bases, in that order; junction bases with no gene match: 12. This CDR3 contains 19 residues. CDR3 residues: CATGTSGGVGLLAKNIQYF. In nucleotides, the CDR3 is TGTGCCACCGGGACTAGCGGGGGGGTAGGATTGCTAGCCAAAAACATTCAGTACTTC.

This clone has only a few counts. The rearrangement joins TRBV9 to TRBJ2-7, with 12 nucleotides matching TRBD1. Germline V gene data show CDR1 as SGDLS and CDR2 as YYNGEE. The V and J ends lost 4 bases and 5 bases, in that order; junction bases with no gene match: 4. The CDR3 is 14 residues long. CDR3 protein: CASSWGQGANEQYF. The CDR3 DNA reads TGTGCCAGCAGCTGGGGACAGGGGGCGAACGAGCAGTACTTC.

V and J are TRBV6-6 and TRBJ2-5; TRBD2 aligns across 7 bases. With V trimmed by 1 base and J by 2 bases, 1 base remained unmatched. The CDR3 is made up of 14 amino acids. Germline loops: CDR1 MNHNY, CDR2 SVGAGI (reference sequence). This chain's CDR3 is CASSYFGGQETQYF. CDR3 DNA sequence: TGTGCCAGCAGTTACTTCGGGGGGCAAGAGACCCAGTACTTC.

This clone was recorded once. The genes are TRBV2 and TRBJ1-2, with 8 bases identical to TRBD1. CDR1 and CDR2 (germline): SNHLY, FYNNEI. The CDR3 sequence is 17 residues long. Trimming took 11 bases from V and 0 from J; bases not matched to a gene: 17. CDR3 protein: CARRQGDRGTANYGYTF. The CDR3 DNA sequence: TGTGCCCGACGCCAAGGAGACAGGGGAACAGCTAACTATGGCTACACCTTC.

The CDR3 spells CASSQGGGGIETQYF. In nucleotides, the CDR3 is TGTGCCAGCAGCCAAGGGGGAGGCGGGATAGAGACCCAGTACTTC. The chain couples TRBV4-2 to TRBJ2-5, with a weak D call TRBD2 (6 bases). The CDR3 is made up of 15 amino acids. Trimming took off 1 base at V and 4 bases at J, with 13 bases between the two ends. Germline assignment: CDR1 LGHNA and CDR2 YNFKEQ.

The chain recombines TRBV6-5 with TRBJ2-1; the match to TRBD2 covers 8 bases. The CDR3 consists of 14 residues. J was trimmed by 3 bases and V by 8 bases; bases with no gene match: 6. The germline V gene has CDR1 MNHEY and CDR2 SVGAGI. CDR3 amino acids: CASGAGGHYNEQFF. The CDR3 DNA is TGTGCCAGCGGCGCGGGGGGCCACTACAATGAGCAGTTCTTC.

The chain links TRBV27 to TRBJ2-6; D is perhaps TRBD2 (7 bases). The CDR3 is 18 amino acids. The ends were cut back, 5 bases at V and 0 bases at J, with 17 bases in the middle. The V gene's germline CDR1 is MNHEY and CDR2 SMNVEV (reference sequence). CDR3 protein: CASSPLAGAFSGANVLTF. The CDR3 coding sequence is TGTGCCAGCAGTCCCCTCGCGGGGGCCTTCTCTGGGGCCAACGTCCTGACTTTC.

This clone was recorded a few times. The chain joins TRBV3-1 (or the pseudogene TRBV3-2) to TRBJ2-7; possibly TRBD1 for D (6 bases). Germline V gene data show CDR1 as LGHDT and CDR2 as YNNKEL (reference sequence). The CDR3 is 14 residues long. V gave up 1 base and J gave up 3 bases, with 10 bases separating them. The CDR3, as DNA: TGTGCCAGCAGCCAAGGACAGGTTGTCTACGAGCAGTACTTC. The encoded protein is CASSQGQVVYEQYF.

The CDR3: CASSQGTGTLNTEAFF. CDR3 in DNA: TGTGCCAGCAGCCAAGGGACAGGGACCCTGAACACTGAAGCTTTCTTT. This chain uses TRBV3-1 (or the pseudogene TRBV3-2) with TRBJ1-1, with 8 bases identical to TRBD1. Trimming removed 1 base from V and 0 bases from J; junction bases left unmatched: 4. The germline V gene has CDR1 LGHDT and CDR2 YNNKEL (reference sequence). The CDR3 covers 16 residues.

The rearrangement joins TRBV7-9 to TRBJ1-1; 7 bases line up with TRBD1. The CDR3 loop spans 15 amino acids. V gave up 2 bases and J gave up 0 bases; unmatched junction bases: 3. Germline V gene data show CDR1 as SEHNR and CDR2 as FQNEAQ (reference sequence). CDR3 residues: CASSLLTGLNTEAFF. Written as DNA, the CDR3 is TGTGCCAGCAGCTTATTGACAGGGTTGAACACTGAAGCTTTCTTT.

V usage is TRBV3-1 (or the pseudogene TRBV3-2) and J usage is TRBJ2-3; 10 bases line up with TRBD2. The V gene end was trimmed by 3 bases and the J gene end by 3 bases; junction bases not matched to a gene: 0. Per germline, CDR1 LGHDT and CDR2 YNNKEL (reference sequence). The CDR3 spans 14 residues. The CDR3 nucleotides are TGTGCCAGCAGCCAGGGACTAGCGACAGATACGCAGTATTTT. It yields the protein CASSQGLATDTQYF.

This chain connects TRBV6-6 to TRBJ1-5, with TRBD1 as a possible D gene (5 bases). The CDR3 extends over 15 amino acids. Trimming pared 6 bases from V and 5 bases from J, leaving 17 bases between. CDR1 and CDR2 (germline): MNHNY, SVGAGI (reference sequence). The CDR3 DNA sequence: TGTGCCAGCAGATTGGGGCCGGGGGGAGATCAGCCCCAGCATTTT. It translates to CASRLGPGGDQPQHF.

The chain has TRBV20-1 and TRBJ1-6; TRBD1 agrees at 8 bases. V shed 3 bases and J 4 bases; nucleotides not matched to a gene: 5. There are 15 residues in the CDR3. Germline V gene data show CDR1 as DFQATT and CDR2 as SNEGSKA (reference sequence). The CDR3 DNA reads TGCAGTGCTAGTCCAGGGGGCAATTATAATTCACCCCTCCACTTT. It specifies CSASPGGNYNSPLHF.

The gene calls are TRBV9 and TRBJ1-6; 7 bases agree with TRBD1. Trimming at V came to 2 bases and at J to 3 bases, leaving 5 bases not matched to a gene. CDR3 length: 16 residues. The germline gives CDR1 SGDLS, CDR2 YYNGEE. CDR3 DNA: TGTGCCAGCAGCGTGACCGGACAGGACTATAATTCACCCCTCCACTTT. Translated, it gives CASSVTGQDYNSPLHF.

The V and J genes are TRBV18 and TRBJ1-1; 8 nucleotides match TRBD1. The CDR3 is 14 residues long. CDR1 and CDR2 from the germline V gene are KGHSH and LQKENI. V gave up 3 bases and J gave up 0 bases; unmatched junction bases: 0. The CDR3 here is CASSPTGVNTEAFF. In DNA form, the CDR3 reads TGTGCCAGCTCACCGACAGGGGTGAACACTGAAGCTTTCTTT.

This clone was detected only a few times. The CDR3 is CAISGLAGGTDTQYF. The CDR3 nucleotides are TGTGCCATCAGTGGACTAGCGGGGGGAACAGATACGCAGTATTTT. The V gene is TRBV10-3, the J gene TRBJ2-3; 13 bases match TRBD2. Germline loops: CDR1 ENHRY, CDR2 SYGVKD. The CDR3 length is 15 residues. V lost 4 bases and J lost 3; bases outside the gene matches: 1.

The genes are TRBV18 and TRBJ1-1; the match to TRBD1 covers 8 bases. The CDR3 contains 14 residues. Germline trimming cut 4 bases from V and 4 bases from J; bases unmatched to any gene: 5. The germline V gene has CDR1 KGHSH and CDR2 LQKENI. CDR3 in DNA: TGTGCCAGCTCACACCGACAGGGGCGCACTGAAGCTTTCTTT. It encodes CASSHRQGRTEAFF.

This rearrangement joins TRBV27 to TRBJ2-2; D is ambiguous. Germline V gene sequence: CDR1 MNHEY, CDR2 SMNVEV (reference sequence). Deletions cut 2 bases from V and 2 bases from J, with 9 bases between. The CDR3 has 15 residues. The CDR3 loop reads CASSLMAANTGELFF. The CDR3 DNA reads TGTGCCAGCAGTTTAATGGCGGCAAACACCGGGGAGCTGTTTTTT.

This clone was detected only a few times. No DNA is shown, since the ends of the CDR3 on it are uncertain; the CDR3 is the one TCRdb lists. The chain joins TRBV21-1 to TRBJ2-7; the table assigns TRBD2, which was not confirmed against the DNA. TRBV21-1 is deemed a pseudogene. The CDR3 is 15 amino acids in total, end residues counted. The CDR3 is CASSKFGGGTYEQYF.

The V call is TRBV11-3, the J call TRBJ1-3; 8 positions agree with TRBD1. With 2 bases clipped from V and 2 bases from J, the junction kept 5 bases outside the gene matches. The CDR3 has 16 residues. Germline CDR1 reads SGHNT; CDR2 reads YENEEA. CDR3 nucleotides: TGTGCCAGCAGCTTATGGGACAGGAAAACTGGAAACACCATATATTTT. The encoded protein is CASSLWDRKTGNTIYF.